The rows below give T cell receptor beta chains drawn from one sample of a study of shared clonotypes between healthy human individuals. The data were produced by immunoSEQ multiplex PCR, yet TCRdb's version contains in-frame clones alone and is incomplete. Of roughly 2,000,000 clones in the sample, 80% to 95% were seen once. Specimen: naive CD8+ T cells from PBMCs. These receptors were obtained from a man in his late teens or twenties in good health. Some clones in this sample may be carry-over from other donors' samples. The CDR3 runs from the conserved cysteine through the conserved F or W. Each record gives: D gene, J gene, V gene, CDR3 protein. The D gene is left open where the match is weak.

>TRBD2|TRBJ2-1|TRBV9
CASSPSGTKNNEQFF
>.|TRBJ2-5|TRBV25-1
CASSGGTPRGETQYF
>.|TRBJ2-7|TRBV25-1
CASSEFGGSNEQYF
>.|TRBJ2-3|TRBV27
CASSYEAGYTDTQYF
>.|TRBJ2-7|TRBV2
CASSELYGTFTGYEQYF
>TRBD1|TRBJ2-3|TRBV28
CASRTGGVTDTQYF
>TRBD2|TRBJ2-7|TRBV4-1
CASSQVLASGRYEQYF
>.|TRBJ2-7|TRBV2
CASSEARGGLVGEQYF
>.|TRBJ2-3|TRBV27
CASSIDTQYF
>.|TRBJ2-7|TRBV28
CASSLTDFYEQYF
>.|TRBJ2-7|TRBV10-3
CAISVKSPSSYEQYF
>TRBD1|TRBJ2-7|TRBV7-9
CASSSLLAGQVYEQYF
>.|TRBJ1-1|TRBV5-1
CASSLKRGPDPLEAFF
>TRBD2|TRBJ2-7|TRBV7-2
CASSSPRLAGGYEQYF
>TRBD2|TRBJ2-5|TRBV27
CASSWGREGLGETQYF
>.|TRBJ2-2|TRBV2
CASSPVLTPGELFF
>.|TRBJ2-7|TRBV6-5
CASSYSHSPYEQYF
>.|TRBJ2-6|TRBV6-1
CASLGGGAGANVLTF
>TRBD2|TRBJ2-3|TRBV5-4
CASTSDSGTSGRGGTDTQYF
>TRBD2|TRBJ2-7|TRBV6-1
CASSEVSGRAWEQYF
>.|TRBJ2-1|TRBV19
CASSSHLSSYNEQFF
>.|TRBJ2-7|TRBV5-1
CASSWGGGTYEQYF
>.|TRBJ1-4|TRBV7-9
CASSLEYREKLFF
>TRBD2|TRBJ2-5|TRBV5-1
CASSLDTTSGSWETQYF
>.|TRBJ1-4|TRBV7-6
CASSPVVAVDNEKLFF
>.|TRBJ2-5|TRBV29-1
CSAEGGQETQYF
>.|TRBJ2-6|TRBV19
CASSIHRVGTGANVLTF
>.|TRBJ2-1|TRBV10-2
CASSESIHEQFF
>.|TRBJ1-1|TRBV28
CASSFVAGGRTEAFF
>.|TRBJ2-1|TRBV27
CASSIGGVYNEQFF
>.|TRBJ2-5|TRBV7-9
CASSLRDQETQYF
>TRBD2|TRBJ2-7|TRBV7-2
CASRILAASYEQYF
>TRBD2|TRBJ2-7|TRBV5-4
CASWEGPEQYF
>.|TRBJ2-7|TRBV28
CASSFGAGYRYF
>TRBD2|TRBJ2-3|TRBV5-4
CASSIKREFTDTQYF
>.|TRBJ1-1|TRBV27
CASSIVAVRGNTEAFF
>TRBD1|TRBJ2-3|TRBV28
CASSFDRAGTDTQYF
>.|TRBJ1-5|TRBV4-1
CASSQAGANQPQHF
>.|TRBJ1-2|TRBV4-1
CASSQDLGHYGYTF
>.|TRBJ2-5|TRBV28
CASSLTGRETQYF
>.|TRBJ2-3|TRBV4-1
CASSQEGATDTQYF
>.|TRBJ2-5|TRBV11-2
CASSWTARQETQYF
>TRBD1|TRBJ2-7|TRBV27
CASSLSTGNEQYF
>.|TRBJ1-2|TRBV27
CASSFGPQYGYTF
>TRBD1|TRBJ2-2|TRBV9
CASNGRDSNTGELFF